These T cell receptor beta chains were read from a single sample in a study of cytomegalovirus exposure and HLA in healthy donors. Assay: immunoSEQ multiplex PCR; the TCRdb copy retains only in-frame clones and omits some. The table includes around 190,000 clones, roughly 74% detected once. The sequencing input was PBMCs. The receptors were sampled from a woman in her 30s in good health and CMV-seropositive. Both conserved end residues are part of each CDR3.

j_call	v_call	cdr3_aa
TRBJ2-3	TRBV2	CASSVQRGTDTQYF
TRBJ1-2	TRBV29-1	CSVEEGTGGYGYTF
TRBJ2-7	TRBV15	CATSRDQGRIYEQYF
TRBJ1-4	TRBV16	CASSWDRNEKLFF
TRBJ2-1	TRBV7-3	CASSLISGSGGDEQFF
TRBJ1-3	TRBV19	CASSYGSGSGNTIYF
TRBJ1-6	TRBV2	CARGQDNSPLHF
TRBJ2-5	TRBV27	CASSLSTHKAGEQYF
TRBJ1-1	TRBV4-3	CASSQDEGTGYTEAFF
TRBJ2-6	TRBV5-4	CASSFGYAHSGANVLTF
TRBJ2-7	TRBV5-1	CASSSLTGSYEQYF
TRBJ2-5	TRBV7-9	CASSPQTGAIETQYF
TRBJ2-1	TRBV2	CASRRLVLSVTYNEQFF
TRBJ1-1	TRBV29-1	CSVASPGTGSPMNTEAFF
TRBJ2-1	TRBV15	CATSSAEWQFF
TRBJ2-7	TRBV7-2	CASSLSYGEIYEQYF
TRBJ2-3	TRBV7-3	CASSLGSQDTQYF
TRBJ1-3	TRBV7-6	CASSLAGEVSGNTIYF
TRBJ2-1	TRBV9	CASSATGTAGGNEQFF
TRBJ2-7	TRBV7-3	CASSLGSAGDQHEQYF
TRBJ1-1	TRBV28	CASSVWRAYTEAFF
TRBJ2-7	TRBV5-1	CASSLDSGRSYEQYF